Following are 22 T cell receptor beta chains from one sample sequenced in a study of blood T cell repertoires in COVID-19. Sequenced by immunoSEQ multiplex PCR; TCRdb stores in-frame clones only, minus some. Of around 90,000 clones listed, about 82% are singletons. The sample comprised peripheral blood. These receptors all come from a woman in her 70s with active or convalescent COVID-19.

The rearrangement links TRBV6-5 to TRBJ1-3; D might be TRBD1 (6 bases). CDR1 and CDR2 (germline): MNHEY, SVGAGI. Trimming shortened V by 4 bases and J by 2 bases, and 12 bases separated the two germline ends. The CDR3 has 15 amino acids. DNA for the CDR3: TGTGCCAGCAGTTCTGACAGGCGCCCTGGAAACACCATATATTTT. Encoded protein: CASSSDRRPGNTIYF.

V usage is TRBV7-8 and J usage is TRBJ2-1, with 9 bases fitting TRBD2. The V segment lost 5 bases and the J segment 12 bases; nucleotides outside the gene matches: 20. Germline V lookup: CDR1 SGHVS, CDR2 FQNEAQ. CDR3 length: 17 amino acids. CDR3 sequence: CASSPESLASGDRRQFF. The CDR3, as DNA: TGTGCCAGCAGCCCGGAATCATTGGCTAGCGGGGACAGACGGCAGTTCTTC. Looking up the rest from reference TRBV7-8 and TRBJ2-1 gives the full variable domain: GAGVSQSPRYKVAKRGQDVALRCDPISGHVSLFWYQQALGQGPEFLTYFQNEAQLDKSGLPSDRFFAERPEGSVSTLKIQRTQQEDSAVYLCASSPESLASGDRRQFFGPGTRLTVL.

This clone was recorded a few times. This chain uses TRBV6-5 with TRBJ2-7; D is possibly TRBD1 (6 bases). CDR3 length: 15 residues. In germline, CDR1 is MNHEY, CDR2 SVGAGI. Trimming shortened V by 4 bases and J by 2 bases, and 15 bases separated the two germline ends. The chain's CDR3 is CASSLTGSSAYEQYF. The DNA for the CDR3 is TGTGCCAGCAGTTTAACAGGGAGTAGCGCCTACGAGCAGTACTTC.

CDR3 sequence (DNA): TGTGCCAGCAGCTCGGACTTGAGCTCCTACAATGAGCAGTTCTTC. It codes for CASSSDLSSYNEQFF. The V gene is TRBV5-4, the J gene TRBJ2-1, with D perhaps matching TRBD2 (5 bases). V dropped 3 bases and J dropped 0 bases, with 10 bases sitting between them. Looked up from germline, CDR1 is SGHNT and CDR2 is YYREEE (reference sequence). CDR3 length: 15 amino acids.

The V and J genes are TRBV7-2 and TRBJ1-4, with a tentative D call TRBD1 (6 bases). Trimming cost V 3 bases and J 7 bases, with 21 bases left between them. The CDR3 has 17 residues. CDR1 and CDR2 from the germline V gene are SGHTA and FQGNSA. The CDR3: CASSLGLVGGGGEKLFF. CDR3 bases: TGTGCCAGCAGCTTGGGCCTAGTAGGGGGGGGAGGTGAAAAACTGTTTTTT.

As DNA, the CDR3 is TGTGCCATCAGTGAGATACAGGGGAATTCACCCCTCCACTTT. Its protein product is CAISEIQGNSPLHF. The chain joins TRBV10-3 to TRBJ1-6, with 7 bases that match TRBD1. CDR1 is ENHRY and CDR2 is SYGVKD in the germline V gene. This CDR3 region has 14 residues. With 2 bases clipped from V and 7 bases from J, the junction kept 2 bases outside the gene matches.

This chain uses TRBV7-9 with TRBJ2-1; weak D call: TRBD2 (6 bases). The CDR3 is made up of 17 amino acids. Germline CDR1 and CDR2: SEHNR and FQNEAQ (reference sequence). V shed 1 base and J shed 1 base, with 14 bases lying between them. CDR3 sequence: CASSLGLTAGSYNEQFF. The CDR3 DNA sequence: TGTGCCAGCAGCTTAGGATTAACCGCGGGGTCCTACAATGAGCAGTTCTTC.

This chain uses TRBV18 with TRBJ2-1; 8 bases agree with TRBD2. V was pared by 0 bases and J by 4 bases, with 5 bases of the junction left unmatched. The CDR3 sequence is 16 residues long. Germline CDR1 and CDR2: KGHSH and LQKENI. CDR3 nucleotides: TGTGCCAGCTCACCACCGTCGCGGGGGGCGTACAATGAGCAGTTCTTC. Its protein is CASSPPSRGAYNEQFF. The full variable domain, with the rest looked up from reference TRBV18 and TRBJ2-1, is NAGVMQNPRHLVRRRGQEARLRCSPMKGHSHVYWYRQLPEEGLKFMVYLQKENIIDESGMPKERFSAEFPKEGPSILRIQQVVRGDSAAYFCASSPPSRGAYNEQFFGPGTRLTVL.

The CDR3 protein is CASSLETPTGEQYF. CDR3 bases: TGCGCCAGCAGCCTAGAGACACCCACGGGAGAGCAGTACTTC. The chain combines TRBV5-1 with TRBJ2-7, with a possible D match to TRBD2 (5 bases). CDR1 and CDR2 from the germline V gene are SGHRS and YFSETQ. Between the trimmed V and J ends, which lost 4 bases and 7 bases, there was a span of 18 bases. The CDR3 consists of 14 residues.

This sequence joins TRBV4-3 and TRBJ2-3, with D hard to call. The CDR3 loop spans 13 amino acids. Trimming shortened V by 3 bases and J by 2 bases, and 6 bases separated the two germline ends. CDR1 is LGHNA and CDR2 is YSLEER in the germline V gene. CDR3 coding DNA: TGCGCCAGCAGCCAGCAGTTCACAGATACGCAGTATTTT. Its translation is CASSQQFTDTQYF.

CDR3 DNA: TGTGCCATCAGCCCCAGGGGGTCTAGCGGGGGTTATAATGAGCAGTTCTTC. The encoded protein is CAISPRGSSGGYNEQFF. V gene TRBV10-3 combines with J gene TRBJ2-1; 10 bases are shared with TRBD2. Germline V gene sequence: CDR1 ENHRY, CDR2 SYGVKD. The CDR3 covers 17 residues. Trimming removed 6 bases from V and 7 bases from J; junction bases left unmatched: 15.

The chain recombines TRBV5-1 with TRBJ2-5; 9 nucleotides agree with TRBD2. The CDR3 runs to 15 residues. Per the germline V gene, CDR1 is SGHRS and CDR2 is YFSETQ. V lost 3 bases and J lost 2; bases outside the gene matches: 5. The CDR3 DNA is TGCGCCAGCAGCTCAAGACTAGCGGCGCAAGAGACCCAGTACTTC. Translation gives CASSSRLAAQETQYF.

J is TRBJ2-5 and V is TRBV10-2, with 9 bases matching TRBD1. The CDR3 extends over 15 amino acids. V gave up 2 bases and J gave up 1 base; unmatched junction bases: 2. Germline-derived CDR1 and CDR2 are WSHSY and SAAADI. The CDR3 sequence is CASSEPDRGQETQYF. The DNA of the CDR3 is TGCGCCAGCAGTGAGCCGGACAGGGGCCAAGAGACCCAGTACTTC.

The rearrangement uses TRBV27 and TRBJ2-4, with D perhaps TRBD2 (6 bases). From germline, CDR1 is MNHEY and CDR2 SMNVEV (reference sequence). The V and J ends lost 3 bases and 7 bases respectively, with 19 bases between them. The CDR3 is made up of 16 amino acids. CDR3 protein: CASSLRTLAGKNIQYF. The CDR3 DNA reads as TGTGCCAGCAGTTTGCGTACCCTCGCGGGGAAGAACATTCAGTACTTC.

This clone appeared once. The chain joins TRBV19 to TRBJ1-2; 10 bases line up with TRBD1. Germline V gene sequence: CDR1 LNHDA, CDR2 SQIVND (reference sequence). The junction had 5 bases not matched to a gene; V was cut back by 5 bases and J by 2 bases. CDR3 length: 15 amino acids. CDR3: CASSVRTGGNYGYTF. CDR3 nucleotide sequence: TGTGCCAGTAGTGTTCGGACAGGGGGAAACTATGGCTACACCTTC.

This chain joins TRBV10-3 and TRBJ1-5, with D perhaps TRBD1 (6 bases). Trimming took 3 bases from V and 5 from J, leaving 11 bases between them. The CDR3 runs to 14 residues. Germline assignment: CDR1 ENHRY and CDR2 SYGVKD. CDR3 in amino acids: CAISDRQVDQPQHF. The CDR3 region has the DNA TGTGCCATCAGTGATCGACAGGTCGATCAGCCCCAGCATTTT.

V usage is TRBV7-2 and J usage is TRBJ1-6; TRBD1 might be the D (6 bases). Trimming pared 5 bases from V and 7 bases from J, leaving 6 bases between. The CDR3 is 12 amino acids. Germline V gene lookup returns CDR1 SGHTA and CDR2 FQGNSA. This CDR3 is CASSDRNSPLHF. DNA for the CDR3: TGTGCCAGCAGCGACAGGAATTCACCCCTCCACTTT.

This clone was observed a single time. The gene calls are TRBV19 and TRBJ1-5; 8 nucleotides match TRBD1. Germline loops: CDR1 LNHDA, CDR2 SQIVND (reference sequence). The V segment lost 7 bases and the J segment 7 bases; nucleotides outside the gene matches: 6. The CDR3 is 13 residues long. CDR3 in amino acids: CASKGQEGQPQHF. Written as DNA, the CDR3 is TGTGCCAGTAAGGGACAGGAGGGCCAGCCCCAGCATTTT. Using reference TRBV19 and TRBJ1-5 for the parts outside the CDR3, the full variable domain is DGGITQSPKYLFRKEGQNVTLSCEQNLNHDAMYWYRQDPGQGLRLIYYSQIVNDFQKGDIAEGYSVSREKKESFPLTVTSAQKNPTAFYLCASKGQEGQPQHFGDGTRLSIL.

This clone has only one observation. The chain couples TRBV9 to TRBJ2-3; D ambiguous. CDR1 is SGDLS and CDR2 is YYNGEE in the germline V gene. With 0 bases removed from V and 1 base from J, the gap between germline ends came to 12 bases. The CDR3 extends over 16 amino acids. The CDR3 DNA follows: TGTGCCAGCAGCGTAGCTTTACAATGGCGCACAGATACGCAGTATTTT. Its protein product is CASSVALQWRTDTQYF.

The sample holds one count of this clone. The rearrangement joins TRBV5-1 to TRBJ1-6, with D perhaps matching TRBD1 (6 bases). Germline V lookup: CDR1 SGHRS, CDR2 YFSETQ. The V end was cut by 3 bases, the J end by 9 bases, with 13 bases between. The CDR3 covers 14 residues. The CDR3 reads CASSYGTPVSPLHF. The CDR3 DNA sequence: TGCGCCAGCAGCTACGGGACACCCGTTTCACCCCTCCACTTT.

The J gene is TRBJ1-4, the V gene TRBV6-5; D unresolved. CDR1 MNHEY and CDR2 SVGAGI come from the germline V gene. The CDR3 is made up of 15 amino acids. V was clipped by 10 bases and J by 0 bases, with 15 bases between them. The CDR3 sequence is CATRTNRATNEKLFF. The CDR3 bases are TGTGCCACCAGGACGAACAGAGCAACTAATGAAAAACTGTTTTTT.

This chain connects TRBV2 to TRBJ2-3; TRBD2 might be the D (6 bases). The V end lost 8 bases, the J end lost 0 bases, and 12 bases lay between the germline ends. This CDR3 contains 14 residues. The germline CDR1 and CDR2 sequences are SNHLY and FYNNEI. CDR3: CASVWLASTDTQYF. The CDR3 coding sequence is TGTGCCAGCGTTTGGCTAGCGAGCACAGATACGCAGTATTTT. Based on the CDR3 plus reference TRBV2 and TRBJ2-3, the full variable domain is EPEVTQTPSHQVTQMGQEVILRCVPISNHLYFYWYRQILGQKVEFLVSFYNNEISEKSEIFDDQFSVERPDGSNFTLKIRSTKLEDSAMYFCASVWLASTDTQYFGPGTRLTVL.